A single sample is the source of the 25 T cell receptor beta chains below, sequenced in a study of blood T cell repertoires in COVID-19. Clones were sequenced by immunoSEQ multiplex PCR, and TCRdb holds only the in-frame ones, with some missing. The sample yields about 160,000 clones, roughly 78% seen once. The sample was peripheral blood. Receptor source: a woman aged 60-70 years with COVID-19, enrolled during active disease.

This clone was detected only a few times. The chain couples TRBV2 to TRBJ2-7, with 12 nucleotides matching TRBD2. Germline assignment: CDR1 SNHLY and CDR2 FYNNEI. The V gene end was trimmed by 3 bases and the J gene end by 0 bases; junction bases not matched to a gene: 12. The length of the CDR3 is 19 residues. Here the CDR3 DNA reads TGTGCCAGCAGTGATACCCCGACTAGCGGGGGCTCCTCCTCCTACGAGCAGTACGTC. Translating gives CASSDTPTSGGSSSYEQYV.

The genes are TRBV2 and TRBJ2-3; D not resolved. The CDR3 is made up of 14 amino acids. Germline CDR1 reads SNHLY; CDR2 reads FYNNEI. V shed 6 bases and J shed 0 bases, with 10 bases lying between them. CDR3 DNA sequence: TGTGCCAGCAGACAGTTCACTAGCACAGATACGCAGTATTTT. It yields the protein CASRQFTSTDTQYF.

The chain employs TRBV6-1 and TRBJ2-5; a possible D gene is TRBD1 (5 bases). With 0 bases removed from V and 1 base from J, the gap between germline ends came to 12 bases. The germline V gene has CDR1 MNHNS and CDR2 SASEGT. The CDR3 is made up of 16 amino acids. The CDR3 loop is CASSEAQGRSQETQYF. As DNA, the CDR3 is TGTGCCAGCAGTGAAGCCCAGGGCAGGTCCCAAGAGACCCAGTACTTC.

The V and J genes are TRBV24-1 and TRBJ2-7; 8 bases agree with TRBD1. Germline trimming cut 10 bases from V and 5 bases from J; bases unmatched to any gene: 6. CDR1 KGHDR and CDR2 SFDVKD come from the germline V gene. There are 12 residues in the CDR3. The CDR3 DNA reads as TGTGCCACTGGGACAGGACCCCACGAGCAGTACTTC. It yields the protein CATGTGPHEQYF.

The rearrangement links TRBV12-1 to TRBJ2-3; TRBD2, as called in the table, went unchecked against the DNA. TRBV12-1 is noted as a pseudogene. The CDR3 has 19 amino acids. This CDR3 reads CASSFGLAGFPDSTDTQYF. The CDR3, as DNA: TGTGCCAGCAGCTTCGGACTAGCGGGGTTCCCCGATAGCACAGATACGCAGTATTTT.

This chain links TRBV2 with TRBJ1-1; D is unclear. Germline V lookup: CDR1 SNHLY, CDR2 FYNNEI. The V end lost 2 bases, the J end lost 2 bases, and 6 bases lay between the germline ends. The CDR3 length is 13 residues. The CDR3 DNA is TGTGCCAGCAGTGAAAACAGAAACACTGAAGCTTTCTTT. Amino acids: CASSENRNTEAFF.

The rearrangement links TRBV5-4 to TRBJ2-2, with TRBD1 matching over 10 bases. V shed 2 bases, J shed 5 bases, and the junction held 3 bases outside the gene matches. CDR1 SGHNT and CDR2 YYREEE come from the germline V gene (reference sequence). This CDR3 contains 15 residues. The CDR3 loop reads CASSLPGQGTGELFF. The CDR3 coding sequence is TGTGCCAGCAGCTTACCGGGACAGGGGACCGGGGAGCTGTTTTTT.

This chain connects TRBV7-3 to TRBJ2-3, with 7 bases fitting TRBD2. Trimming at V came to 6 bases and at J to 1 base, leaving 10 bases not matched to a gene. Per the germline V gene, CDR1 is SGHTA and CDR2 is FQGTGA. There are 16 residues in the CDR3. As DNA, the CDR3 is TGTGCCAGCAGTTATTCCAGGGCGGGGGGCACAGATACGCAGTATTTT. This gives the protein CASSYSRAGGTDTQYF.

J is TRBJ1-4 and V is TRBV6-6; a possible D gene is TRBD1 (5 bases). This CDR3 is built from 14 residues. In germline, CDR1 is MNHNY, CDR2 SVGAGI (reference sequence). V shed 5 bases and J shed 8 bases, with 15 bases lying between them. Here the CDR3 DNA reads TGTGCCAGCAGTCTCCGAAGGGGAACCGAAAAACTGTTTTTT. Translating it yields CASSLRRGTEKLFF.

CDR3 loop: CASSLGTARNSNQPQHF. DNA of the CDR3: TGTGCCAGCAGCTTAGGGACAGCCAGGAATAGCAATCAGCCCCAGCATTTT. The rearrangement links TRBV7-6 to TRBJ1-5; maybe TRBD1 (6 bases). Germline loops: CDR1 SGHVS, CDR2 FNYEAQ. Trimming cost V 1 base and J 0 bases, with 13 bases left between them. The CDR3 totals 17 residues.

This rearrangement joins TRBV7-8 to TRBJ2-1; 8 bases line up with TRBD2. Germline CDR1 reads SGHVS; CDR2 reads FQNEAQ. CDR3 length: 15 residues. V shed 1 base and J 6 bases; nucleotides not matched to a gene: 5. The CDR3 protein is CASSLDLAGFNEQFF. The CDR3 coding sequence is TGTGCCAGCAGCTTAGACCTAGCGGGTTTCAATGAGCAGTTCTTC.

The chain has TRBV5-4 and TRBJ2-7; D remains ambiguous. The CDR3 loop spans 14 amino acids. Germline-derived CDR1 and CDR2 are SGHNT and YYREEE (reference sequence). Trimming cost V 0 bases and J 2 bases, with 9 bases left between them. CDR3 coding DNA: TGTGCCAGCAGCTTGGAGAGGTCGACCTACGAGCAGTACTTC. As protein: CASSLERSTYEQYF.

The V call is TRBV3-1 (or the pseudogene TRBV3-2), the J call TRBJ2-3; 9 nucleotides align to TRBD2. This CDR3 has 18 amino acids. V dropped 4 bases and J dropped 5; count of bases not matched to a gene: 16. CDR1 and CDR2 (germline): LGHDT, YNNKEL (reference sequence). The CDR3 coding sequence is TGTGCCAGCAGCCTATATAGTGGCGGGAGGGCCGGAGAAGATACGCAGTATTTT. Encoded protein: CASSLYSGGRAGEDTQYF.

This chain links TRBV18 with TRBJ2-1, with 8 nucleotides matching TRBD1. With V trimmed by 3 bases and J by 2 bases, 6 bases remained unmatched. The CDR3 totals 16 residues. CDR1 and CDR2 (germline): KGHSH, LQKENI. CDR3: CASSPDREPAYNEQFF. DNA of the CDR3: TGTGCCAGCTCACCGGACAGGGAACCCGCCTACAATGAGCAGTTCTTC.

The chain joins TRBV5-8 to TRBJ2-5; 7 bases agree with TRBD1. Germline V gene data show CDR1 as SGHTS and CDR2 as YDEGEE. The CDR3 is 14 amino acids. V was pared by 4 bases and J by 5 bases, with 8 bases of the junction left unmatched. CDR3 nucleotides: TGTGCCAGCAGCCGTGGACAGGCCGAGGAGACCCAGTACTTC. This codes for CASSRGQAEETQYF.

The J gene is TRBJ2-1, the V gene TRBV7-2, with D possibly matching TRBD2 (6 bases). The CDR3 has 14 amino acids. Trimming cost V 2 bases and J 6 bases, with 11 bases left between them. CDR1 and CDR2 from the germline V gene are SGHTA and FQGNSA. The CDR3 coding sequence is TGTGCCAGCAGCTTATTGGTAGCGGTCAATGAGCAGTTCTTC. This translates into CASSLLVAVNEQFF.

The chain uses TRBV7-2 and TRBJ2-5; D uncertain. The CDR3 spans 14 residues. Trimming stripped 1 base from V and 5 bases from J, with 11 bases between. The germline gives CDR1 SGHTA, CDR2 FQGNSA. The CDR3 spells CASSLEERWETQYF. CDR3 coding DNA: TGTGCCAGCAGCTTAGAGGAGAGGTGGGAGACCCAGTACTTC. Using reference TRBV7-2 and TRBJ2-5 for the parts outside the CDR3, the full variable domain is GAGVSQSPSNKVTEKGKDVELRCDPISGHTALYWYRQSLGQGLEFLIYFQGNSAPDKSGLPSDRFSAERTGGSVSTLTIQRTQQEDSAVYLCASSLEERWETQYFGPGTRLLVL.

This chain connects TRBV4-1 to TRBJ1-1; 8 bases line up with TRBD1. After removal of 0 bases from V and 1 base from J, the junction contained 7 bases not matched to a gene. CDR3 length: 17 residues. Germline assignment: CDR1 MGHRA and CDR2 YSYEKL. This chain's CDR3 is CASSQDSGQVQNTEAFF. In DNA form, the CDR3 reads TGCGCCAGCAGCCAAGATTCGGGACAGGTTCAGAACACTGAAGCTTTCTTT.

The rearrangement uses TRBV5-1 and TRBJ2-4, with 11 bases aligning to TRBD1. Looked up from germline, CDR1 is SGHRS and CDR2 is YFSETQ. Trimming cost V 4 bases and J 3 bases; bases outside gene matches: 3. The CDR3 has 15 amino acids. The CDR3 region has the DNA TGCGCCAGCAGCACCGGGACAGGGGGCAAAAACATTCAGTACTTC. Its protein is CASSTGTGGKNIQYF.

This chain joins TRBV5-1 and TRBJ2-7; possible D gene TRBD2, 5 bases. Germline CDR1 SGHRS, CDR2 YFSETQ. V was trimmed by 3 bases and J by 0 bases, leaving 13 bases between them. The CDR3 consists of 15 residues. Here the CDR3 DNA reads TGCGCCAGCAGCTCCGTCATAGCGAACTCCTACGAGCAGTACTTC. This gives the protein CASSSVIANSYEQYF.

The rearrangement uses TRBV11-2 and TRBJ2-7; D remains unclear. The germline gives CDR1 SGHAT, CDR2 FQNNGV. V shed 1 base and J shed 2 bases, with 9 bases lying between them. The CDR3 spans 14 residues. The CDR3 loop reads CASSLGPVTYEQYV. Here the CDR3 DNA reads TGTGCCAGCAGCTTAGGTCCCGTTACCTACGAGCAGTACGTC.

Turning to this clone: The junction does not match germline at one end; this may be a read error. The chain has TRBV7-7 and TRBJ2-2; no firm D call. Germline values: CDR1 SSHAT, CDR2 FNYEAQ (reference sequence). The CDR3 is 14 residues long. The CDR3 protein is CASSRSETTGELFF. The CDR3 nucleotides are TGTGCTAGCAGCCGAAGCGAGACCACCGGGGAGCTGTTTTTT. The full variable domain, with the rest looked up from reference TRBV7-7 and TRBJ2-2, is GAGVSQSPRYKVTKRGQDVTLRCDPISSHATLYWYQQALGQGPEFLTYFNYEAQPDKSGLPSDRFSAERPEGSISTLTIQRTEQRDSAMYRCASSRSETTGELFFGEGSRLTVL.

The genes are TRBV6-2 or TRBV6-3 and TRBJ2-2; TRBD1 is a possible D gene (6 bases). The CDR3 spans 18 residues. The germline V gene has CDR1 MNHEY and CDR2 SVGEGT. The ends were cut back, 2 bases at V and 0 bases at J, with 16 bases in the middle. CDR3 protein: CASSYRGHLGPNTGELFF. The DNA for the CDR3 is TGTGCCAGCAGTTACCGGGGACACCTCGGACCGAACACCGGGGAGCTGTTTTTT.

This chain joins TRBV20-1 and TRBJ2-2, with D unresolved. The V and J ends lost 3 bases and 5 bases respectively, with 4 bases between them. This CDR3 contains 11 residues. CDR1 DFQATT and CDR2 SNEGSKA come from the germline V gene (reference sequence). CDR3 DNA: TGCAGTGCTAGGGAGACCGGGGAGCTGTTTTTT. Translation gives CSARETGELFF.

The CDR3 bases are TGTGCCAGCCGAATTGCTGCGGGAGATACGCAGTATTTT. Translating it yields CASRIAAGDTQYF. This chain joins TRBV18 and TRBJ2-3, with D maybe TRBD2 (5 bases). CDR1 and CDR2 from the germline V gene are KGHSH and LQKENI. CDR3 length: 13 amino acids. V was cut by 8 bases and J by 5 bases, with 14 bases left in between.